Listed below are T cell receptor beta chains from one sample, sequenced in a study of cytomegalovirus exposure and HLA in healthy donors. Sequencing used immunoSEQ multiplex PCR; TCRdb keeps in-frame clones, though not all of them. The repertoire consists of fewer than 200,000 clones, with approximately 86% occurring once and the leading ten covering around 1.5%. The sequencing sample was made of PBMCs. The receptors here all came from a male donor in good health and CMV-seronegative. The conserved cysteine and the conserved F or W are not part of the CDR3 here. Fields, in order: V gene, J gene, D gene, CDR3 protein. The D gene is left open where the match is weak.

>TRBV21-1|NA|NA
ASSKWGGYEQY
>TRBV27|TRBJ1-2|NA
ASSTHGTRDGYT
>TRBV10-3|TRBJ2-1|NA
AISDPEQTYNEQF
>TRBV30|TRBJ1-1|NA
AWNPLGVGRNTEAF
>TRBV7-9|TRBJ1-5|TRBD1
ASSSGQGEYQPQH
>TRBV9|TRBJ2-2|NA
ASSAQAYTGELF
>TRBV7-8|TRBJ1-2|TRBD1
ASSLGRGRGGYT
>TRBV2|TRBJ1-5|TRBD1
ASRAGTGGGQPQH
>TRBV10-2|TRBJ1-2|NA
ASSESQANYGYT
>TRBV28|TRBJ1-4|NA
ASSSQVEDEKLF
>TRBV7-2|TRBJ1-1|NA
ASSPVDGYGGRTGAF
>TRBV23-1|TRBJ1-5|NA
ASTRTKGKTGFNQPQH
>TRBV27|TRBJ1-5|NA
ASSPRYSNQPQH
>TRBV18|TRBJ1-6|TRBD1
ASSPETGSSYNSPLH
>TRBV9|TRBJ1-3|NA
ASSVAGGEVRPGNTIY
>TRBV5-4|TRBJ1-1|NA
ASSATTGLTEAF
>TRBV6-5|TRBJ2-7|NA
ASSPLSKLEQY
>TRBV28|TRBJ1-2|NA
AISSNYGYT
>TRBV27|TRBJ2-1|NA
ASAIWGGMENEQF
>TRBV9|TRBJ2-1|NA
ASSVASQGEQF
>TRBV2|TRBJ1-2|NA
ASSSLLDSPYGYT
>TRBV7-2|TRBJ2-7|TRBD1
ASSPGTGVDEQY
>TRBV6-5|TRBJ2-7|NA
ASTRGVGYEQY
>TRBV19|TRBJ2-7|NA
ASSMPDTGYYEQY
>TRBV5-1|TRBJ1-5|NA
ASSLGERNQPQH
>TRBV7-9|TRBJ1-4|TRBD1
SSSSIQGQVYEKLF
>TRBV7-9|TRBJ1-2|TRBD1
ASSSRDRAHSLYGYT
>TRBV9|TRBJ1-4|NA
ASSGTDRPNEKLF